One and the same sample provided the 27 T cell receptor beta chains below, sequenced in a study of spatial heterogeneity in lung cancer. Study conclusions and caveats: Tumor mutation counts were tracked by expanded intratumoral alpha and beta TCR counts.

No antigen has been assigned to these receptors. TCRdb itself ran the 5' RACE reads through MiXCR, one entry per CDR3 protein. The sample consists of about 100,000 distinct CDR3 sequences, 4.4% of them appearing once. The sample's time point: sample taken at primary tumor resection. The sample in question was lung tumor tissue, obtained at surgery. These receptors all stem from a male donor with early-stage non-small cell lung cancer.

The table lists this clonotype with many counts. The V gene is TRBV28, the J gene TRBJ2-3, with D possibly being TRBD1 (5 bases). Germline values: CDR1 MDHEN, CDR2 SYDVKM. The V end was cut by 5 bases, the J end by 2 bases, with 11 bases between. This CDR3 has 14 amino acids. In DNA form, the CDR3 reads TGTGCCAGCAGTACCACGACAGCCACAGATACGCAGTATTTT. This sequence encodes CASSTTTATDTQYF.

A word on this clonotype: A much larger clone is a single base away; this may be a read error. Likely a read error: the CDR3 ends without its conserved phenylalanine or tryptophan. The rearrangement links TRBV15 to TRBJ1-1; unclear D gene. CDR3 length: 13 amino acids. Germline assignment: CDR1 LNHNV and CDR2 YYDKDF (reference sequence). The V end lost 3 bases, the J end lost 1 base, and 6 bases lay between the germline ends. CDR3 protein: CATSRTPNTEAFL. CDR3 bases: TGTGCCACCAGCAGGACACCGAACACTGAAGCTTTCCTT.

This clonotype was found many times. The CDR3 nucleotides read TGTGCCAGCAGTTCTAGGGGGGGGGCTCAGCCCCAGCATTTT. Its translation is CASSSRGGAQPQHF. This chain joins TRBV28 and TRBJ1-5, with a weak D call TRBD1 (6 bases). The CDR3 runs 14 residues. Germline V gene lookup returns CDR1 MDHEN and CDR2 SYDVKM. V gave up 4 bases and J gave up 6 bases, with 13 bases separating them.

This clonotype occurred many times. The chain carries TRBV27 and TRBJ1-5, with D possibly TRBD1 on 6 matching bases. V was trimmed by 1 base and J by 7 bases, leaving 17 bases between them. The germline V gene encodes CDR1 MNHEY and CDR2 SMNVEV (reference sequence). This CDR3 has 16 amino acids. The CDR3 nucleotides read TGTGCCAGCAGTTTATTACCTGGGGGCTTGGGACAGCCCCAGCATTTT. Its translation is CASSLLPGGLGQPQHF.

This clonotype came up many times. The gene calls are TRBV28 and TRBJ1-1; weak D call: TRBD1 (5 bases). This CDR3 has 14 amino acids. With 7 bases removed from V and 1 base from J, the gap between germline ends came to 13 bases. The germline V gene has CDR1 MDHEN and CDR2 SYDVKM. The CDR3 DNA follows: TGTGCCAGCATGGGGGACCGACCGAACACTGAAGCTTTCTTT. It is translated as CASMGDRPNTEAFF.

This clonotype appeared many times. For the CDR3, the DNA is TGTGCCAGCAGCCCCGGACAGGGAGACTATGGCTACACCTTC. Residues: CASSPGQGDYGYTF. This chain links TRBV5-4 with TRBJ1-2; 8 positions match TRBD1. The junction had 5 bases not matched to a gene; V was cut back by 4 bases and J by 3 bases. Per the germline V gene, CDR1 is SGHNT and CDR2 is YYREEE (reference sequence). CDR3 length: 14 amino acids.

This clonotype was counted ten times or more. The V gene is TRBV6-4, the J gene TRBJ1-2, with D unclear. CDR1 and CDR2 (germline): MRHNA, SNTAGT. Deletions cut 4 bases from V and 7 bases from J, with 13 bases between. This CDR3 region has 13 residues. The CDR3 sequence: CASSVDHGAGYTF. The CDR3 bases are TGTGCCAGCAGTGTGGATCACGGCGCTGGCTACACCTTC.

This clonotype has at least ten counts. V usage is TRBV5-1 and J usage is TRBJ2-5, with D unresolved. The CDR3 covers 15 residues. Per the germline V gene, CDR1 is SGHRS and CDR2 is YFSETQ. V lost 1 base and J 4 bases, leaving 14 bases between the germline ends. CDR3 DNA: TGCGCCAGCAGCTTGTATGGCGGAACCGGAGAGACCCAGTACTTC. Amino acid sequence: CASSLYGGTGETQYF.

Ten or more counts support this clonotype. V gene TRBV9 combines with J gene TRBJ1-1, with a possible D match to TRBD1 (6 bases). This CDR3 comprises 16 residues. CDR1 and CDR2 from the germline V gene are SGDLS and YYNGEE. V was clipped by 0 bases and J by 1 base, with 13 bases between them. The CDR3 DNA reads TGTGCCAGCAGCGTAGAGGCCGGACAGCCGAACACTGAAGCTTTCTTT. Its protein product is CASSVEAGQPNTEAFF.

This clonotype came up many times. The chain uses TRBV19 and TRBJ2-7, with D perhaps TRBD2 (6 bases). The ends were cut back, 3 bases at V and 5 bases at J, with 14 bases in the middle. CDR3 length: 14 residues. Looked up from germline, CDR1 is LNHDA and CDR2 is SQIVND (reference sequence). CDR3: CASSIVGRGNEQYF. CDR3 coding DNA: TGTGCCAGTAGTATCGTGGGGCGCGGGAACGAGCAGTACTTC.

This clonotype was counted only a few times. The chain links TRBV29-1 to TRBJ2-7; perhaps TRBD1 as D (6 bases). Germline CDR1 is SQVTM and CDR2 is ANQGSEA. CDR3 length: 13 residues. Trimming shortened V by 4 bases and J by 0 bases, and 10 bases separated the two germline ends. CDR3 loop: CSVVWTASYEQYF. The DNA of the CDR3 is TGCAGCGTTGTATGGACAGCCTCCTACGAGCAGTACTTC.

This clonotype was found many times. The V gene is TRBV28, the J gene TRBJ2-5; TRBD2 aligns across 14 bases. This CDR3 is 16 amino acids long. V lost 9 bases, J lost 4 bases, and 10 bases stayed unmatched. The germline V gene encodes CDR1 MDHEN and CDR2 SYDVKM. The CDR3: CASLGTSGSFRETQYF. CDR3 coding DNA: TGTGCCAGTCTCGGGACTAGCGGGAGTTTTCGAGAGACCCAGTACTTC. Filled out from reference TRBV28 and TRBJ2-5, the complete variable domain reads DVKVTQSSRYLVKRTGEKVFLECVQDMDHENMFWYRQDPGLGLRLIYFSYDVKMKEKGDIPEGYSVSREKKERFSLILESASTNQTSMYLCASLGTSGSFRETQYFGPGTRLLVL.

This clonotype appeared many times. V gene TRBV28 combines with J gene TRBJ2-1; no clear D. This CDR3 has 13 amino acids. The germline V and J ends were trimmed by 6 bases and 6 bases, with 12 bases remaining between them. Germline values: CDR1 MDHEN, CDR2 SYDVKM. The CDR3 here is CASSGDRVNEQFF. The CDR3 bases are TGTGCCAGCAGCGGAGATAGAGTCAATGAGCAGTTCTTC.

This clonotype was seen at least ten times. V and J are TRBV12-3 or TRBV12-4 and TRBJ1-1; D remains ambiguous. Deletions cut 5 bases from V and 4 bases from J, with 14 bases between. CDR3 size: 14 residues. The CDR3 DNA follows: TGTGCCAGCAGTCCGAGGTATGAGGGCACTGAAGCTTTCTTT. Its protein is CASSPRYEGTEAFF.

The sample holds many counts of this clonotype. This chain joins TRBV6-5 and TRBJ1-1; D is perhaps TRBD1 (5 bases). V was clipped by 0 bases and J by 3 bases, with 11 bases between them. Germline lookup yields CDR1 MNHEY and CDR2 SVGAGI. The CDR3 is 15 residues long. CDR3: CASSYSIRGDTEAFF. CDR3 bases: TGTGCCAGCAGTTACTCAATTCGGGGGGACACTGAAGCTTTCTTT.

This clonotype appeared a few times. This rearrangement joins TRBV18 to TRBJ2-3, with D maybe TRBD2 (6 bases). CDR3 size: 14 residues. V lost 6 bases to trimming and J lost 5 bases, with 15 bases between them. CDR1 and CDR2 from the germline V gene are KGHSH and LQKENI. The CDR3 here is CASSTEGTQDTQYF. For the CDR3, the DNA is TGTGCCAGCTCGACCGAAGGGACTCAAGATACGCAGTATTTT.

The V call is TRBV7-8, the J call TRBJ2-3; 10 bases are shared with TRBD2. The V segment lost 8 bases and the J segment 2 bases; nucleotides outside the gene matches: 13. CDR3 length equals 17 residues. The germline CDR1 and CDR2 sequences are SGHVS and FQNEAQ. The CDR3 here is CASLLAGAQSITDTQYF. CDR3 DNA sequence: TGTGCCAGCCTTCTAGCGGGGGCTCAGAGTATCACAGATACGCAGTATTTT.

Ten or more counts support this clonotype. The V call is TRBV4-1, the J call TRBJ1-5; D gene uncertain. This CDR3 region has 15 residues. The V end was cut by 2 bases, the J end by 0 bases, with 8 bases between. Germline V lookup: CDR1 MGHRA, CDR2 YSYEKL. CDR3 coding DNA: TGCGCCAGCAGCCAAACCGACTATAGCAATCAGCCCCAGCATTTT. Translating it yields CASSQTDYSNQPQHF.

Ten or more counts support this clonotype. The chain is built from TRBV12-3 or TRBV12-4 and TRBJ1-5, with D possibly matching TRBD1 (6 bases). The V and J ends lost 3 bases and 5 bases respectively, with 14 bases between them. The CDR3 runs 15 residues. The CDR3: CASSLATGTDQPQHF. CDR3 bases: TGTGCCAGCAGTTTGGCTACAGGGACGGATCAGCCCCAGCATTTT.

This clonotype showed up many times. This chain joins TRBV5-1 and TRBJ2-1; 14 bases map to TRBD2. Germline V CDR1 and CDR2: SGHRS, YFSETQ. V shed 0 bases, J shed 7 bases, and the junction held 18 bases outside the gene matches. The CDR3 extends over 21 amino acids. CDR3: CASSLGAGTSGSGSLRNEQFF. In nucleotides, the CDR3 is TGCGCCAGCAGCTTGGGGGCCGGGACTAGCGGGAGTGGCAGTCTTAGGAATGAGCAGTTCTTC.

This clonotype appeared many times. The J gene is TRBJ2-7, the V gene TRBV5-1, with 8 bases identical to TRBD2. From germline, CDR1 is SGHRS and CDR2 YFSETQ. The CDR3 totals 15 residues. V was pared by 3 bases and J by 3 bases, with 8 bases of the junction left unmatched. CDR3 in DNA: TGCGCCAGCAGCTCCCCGTCTAGCGGGCTCTACGAGCAGTACTTC. Protein product: CASSSPSSGLYEQYF.

This clonotype was seen ten or more times. The rearrangement uses TRBV28 and TRBJ1-2, with 10 positions matching TRBD1. Germline V gene data show CDR1 as MDHEN and CDR2 as SYDVKM. Trimming cost V 5 bases and J 4 bases; bases outside gene matches: 4. This CDR3 has 14 residues. CDR3 nucleotide sequence: TGTGCCAGCAGTGGGCGGGACAGGGGCTATGGCTACACCTTC. Translation gives CASSGRDRGYGYTF.

This clonotype occurred many times. The chain is built from TRBV29-1 and TRBJ1-2; D not resolved. The V end was cut by 4 bases, the J end by 5 bases, with 11 bases between. The CDR3 contains 12 residues. Germline loops: CDR1 SQVTM, CDR2 ANQGSEA. CDR3 sequence (DNA): TGCAGCGTTGGGGGAGGCGAATATGGCTACACCTTC. Translation gives CSVGGGEYGYTF.

This clonotype was observed at least ten times. The rearrangement joins TRBV4-1 to TRBJ2-3; TRBD2 agrees at 8 bases. The CDR3 covers 16 residues. V lost 2 bases, J lost 3 bases, and 7 bases stayed unmatched. Germline loops: CDR1 MGHRA, CDR2 YSYEKL. CDR3 sequence: CASSQSPGLGTDTQYF. For the CDR3, the DNA is TGCGCCAGCAGCCAATCACCGGGACTAGGGACAGATACGCAGTATTTT.

For this clonotype: At one end the junction does not follow the germline gene, possibly because of a read error. Written as DNA, the CDR3 is TGTGCCAGCAGCTTTAAGGGAGACTCCTACAATAAGCAGTTCTTC. It encodes CASSFKGDSYNKQFF. The chain recombines TRBV5-5 with TRBJ2-1, with D possibly matching TRBD2 (5 bases). The germline V gene encodes CDR1 SGHKS and CDR2 YYEKEE (reference sequence). The CDR3 length is 15 residues.

In its sample, this clonotype was seen a few times. V is TRBV5-5 and J is TRBJ2-1; weak D call: TRBD1 (5 bases). The CDR3 runs to 12 residues. Germline values: CDR1 SGHKS, CDR2 YYEKEE (reference sequence). Trimming cost V 3 bases and J 7 bases, with 8 bases left between them. The CDR3 nucleotides are TGTGCCAGCAGCTCACAGGTGAATGAGCAGTTCTTC. This sequence encodes CASSSQVNEQFF.

This clonotype appeared many times. V and J are TRBV6-6 and TRBJ1-5; TRBD1 matches at 8 bases. The V and J ends lost 5 bases and 6 bases, in that order; junction bases with no gene match: 9. CDR1 and CDR2 from the germline V gene are MNHNY and SVGAGI (reference sequence). This CDR3 contains 15 residues. The DNA for the CDR3 is TGTGCCAGCAGTCCGGGGGGTACAGGGGGTCAGCCCCAGCATTTT. This translates into CASSPGGTGGQPQHF.